The rows below give T cell receptor beta chains drawn from one sample of a study of cytomegalovirus exposure and HLA in healthy donors. The method was immunoSEQ multiplex PCR; TCRdb's version includes in-frame clones alone and lacks a portion of them. The sample table sets out under 95,000 clones. Sequencing was carried out using PBMCs. Source of these receptors: a man in his fifties or sixties in good health and CMV-seronegative. Both conserved end residues are trimmed from each CDR3.

v_call,cdr3_aa
TRBV6-6,ASSRNTEAF
TRBV6-5,ASSLPQGRAF
TRBV7-9,ASSDSGGAGETQY
TRBV5-4,ASSSKPGTGDGELF
TRBV4-1,ASSSPGLGVPDTQY
TRBV6-1,ASRMGGKETQY
TRBV28,ASSFSGGRYQPQH
TRBV19,ASSPRQGGNTEAF
TRBV4-1,ASSQEGGVRGKLF
TRBV6-5,ASSYDYTGELF
TRBV6-1,ASSVGTGSYNEQF
TRBV11-2,ASSLLRGGADTQY
TRBV7-9,ASRDVDRSYEQY
TRBV18,ASSPGGQGRGYT
TRBV19,ASSAKGLAYEQY
TRBV28,ASSFPQGRSRYGYT
TRBV6-5,ASSQGDTQY
TRBV7-9,ASGTDYNQPQH
TRBV19,ASSMWPTGELF
TRBV11-2,ASSLPPGGISRHYEQY
TRBV7-2,ASSINYSGNTIY
TRBV18,ASSPFVAGVQETQY
TRBV6-5,ASSYRGKEKLF
TRBV4-1,ASSRGRGTPEAF
TRBV28,ASSVGGGGNTGELF
TRBV4-3,ASSRRAGSTDTQY
TRBV12-5,ASGLVPGSPSSEAF
TRBV21-1,ASSKDRTGAYEQY
TRBV5-8,ASSLGQKNIQY
TRBV10-3,AISERTGYNEQF
TRBV19,ASSPMVTASYEQY
TRBV7-6,ASRNAGAGELF